This T cell receptor (beta chain) is from a study of Ad26.COV2.S vaccination and SARS-CoV-2 variants. Noted treatment: 15 to 20 received Ad26.COV2.S at low or high dose, single or two shots; about 5 received placebo; per-sample allocation not given. Vaccine and placebo recipients were sampled on day 63 after the first injection. The method was immunoSEQ multiplex PCR; TCRdb's version includes in-frame clones alone and lacks a portion of them. The sample shows approximately 300,000 clones, about 86% of them seen only once. The TCR originated in a person aged 18-60 years who received the Ad26.COV2.S COVID-19 vaccine or a placebo. Sequenced here: peripheral blood, sampled in a trial of Ad26.COV2.S vaccine versus placebo.

CDR3: CASSLEPSGGGELFF. The DNA for the CDR3 is TGCGCCAGCAGCTTGGAACCTAGCGGGGGCGGGGAGCTGTTTTTT. J is TRBJ2-2 and V is TRBV5-1; 10 positions match TRBD2. The V gene's germline CDR1 is SGHRS and CDR2 YFSETQ. Unmatched junction bases numbered 3, after V lost 0 bases and J lost 7 bases. The CDR3 runs to 15 residues.